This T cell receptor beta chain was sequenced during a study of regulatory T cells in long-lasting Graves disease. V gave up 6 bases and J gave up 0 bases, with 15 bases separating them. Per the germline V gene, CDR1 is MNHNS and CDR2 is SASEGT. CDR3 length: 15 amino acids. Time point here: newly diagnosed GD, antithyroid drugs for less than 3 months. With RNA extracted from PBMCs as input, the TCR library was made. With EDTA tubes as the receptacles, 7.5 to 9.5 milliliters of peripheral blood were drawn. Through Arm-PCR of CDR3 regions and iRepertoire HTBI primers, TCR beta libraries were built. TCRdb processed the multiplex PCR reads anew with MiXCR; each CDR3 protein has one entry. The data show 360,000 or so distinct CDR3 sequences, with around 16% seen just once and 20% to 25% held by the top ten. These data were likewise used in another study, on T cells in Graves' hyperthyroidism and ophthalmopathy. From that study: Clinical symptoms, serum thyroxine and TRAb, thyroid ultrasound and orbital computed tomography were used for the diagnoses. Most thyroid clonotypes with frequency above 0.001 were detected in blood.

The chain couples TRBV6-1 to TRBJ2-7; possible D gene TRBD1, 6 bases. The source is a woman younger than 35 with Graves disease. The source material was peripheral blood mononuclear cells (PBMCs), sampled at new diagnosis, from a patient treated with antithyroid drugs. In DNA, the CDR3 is TGTGCCAGCAGCTGGGGACAACCTCCCTCCTACGAGCAGTACTTC. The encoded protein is CASSWGQPPSYEQYF.